The entry below gives a single T cell receptor beta chain sequence along with its context. Antigen unknown. This record comes from a study of high-grade serous ovarian cancer treatment subgroups. About the research overall: Each sample yielded on average about 7,000 unique TCR beta rearrangements from some 14,000 reads.

General study results and limits: Without spatial data, bulk sequencing limits insight into HGSC tumor diversity. Only CDR3 was analyzed; CDR1 and CDR2 were not. Repertoire similarity ranged roughly 0.1 to 0.85 between tumors of one patient.

Germline V gene data show CDR1 as LGHNA and CDR2 as YSLEER. CDR3 length equals 17 residues. Trimming at V came to 0 bases and at J to 6 bases, leaving 9 bases not matched to a gene. Tumor tissue was taken before any definitive surgery or chemotherapy was given. This table comes from immunoSEQ multiplex PCR, and its TCRdb copy is limited to in-frame clones, with some not included. The sample records approximately 36,000 clones, about 79% being singletons. Sequencing was performed on tumor tissue. The V and J genes are TRBV4-3 and TRBJ2-3, with 10 positions matching TRBD1. This receptor was obtained from a human donor with high-grade serous ovarian cancer. In DNA form, the CDR3 reads TGCGCCAGCAGCCAAGATGAACGGGACAGGGGTTCCGATACGCAGTATTTT. Protein sequence: CASSQDERDRGSDTQYF.